A single sample gave rise to the 22 T cell receptor beta chains below, sequenced in a study of T cell changes during pregnancy in multiple sclerosis. Libraries were prepared by immunoSEQ multiplex PCR; TCRdb keeps only in-frame clonotypes and omits some of them. This repertoire shows approximately 38,000 clones, around 90% found once; its top ten account for around 5.5%. Sequencing used CD8+ T cells from peripheral blood mononuclear cells, obtained in the third trimester of pregnancy. The source of these receptors is a female donor with multiple sclerosis, enrolled in a pregnancy study.

The rearrangement links TRBV27 to TRBJ2-7; 12 bases fit TRBD2. Germline V gene lookup returns CDR1 MNHEY and CDR2 SMNVEV (reference sequence). J gave up 6 bases and V 4 bases, and 7 bases lay outside the gene matches. This CDR3 spans 15 amino acids. CDR3 loop: CASSSRLAGVGEQYF. CDR3 DNA sequence: TGTGCCAGCAGTTCCCGACTAGCGGGAGTCGGCGAGCAGTACTTC.

The CDR3 DNA reads TGCAGCGTTGGGGCATCGGACAGGGGGGCGTCGAGCTCTGGGGCCAACGTCCTGACTTTC. The encoded protein is CSVGASDRGASSSGANVLTF. V and J are TRBV29-1 and TRBJ2-6; 10 nucleotides line up with TRBD1. Germline V gene lookup returns CDR1 SQVTM and CDR2 ANQGSEA. This CDR3 spans 20 amino acids. V lost 4 bases and J lost 0; bases outside the gene matches: 15.

V gene TRBV4-3 combines with J gene TRBJ2-5, with D possibly TRBD1 on 5 matching bases. Matching the DNA end better, TRBJ2-7 makes the J call doubtful. The CDR3 is 15 amino acids. Germline CDR1 reads LGHNA; CDR2 reads YSLEER. The CDR3 loop is CASSQDHDSSYEQYF. The CDR3 region has the DNA TGCGCCAGCAGCCAAGATCACGACAGCTCCTACGAGCAGTACTTC.

DNA for the CDR3: TGTGCCAGCAGCTTATCGGGGACAGGGGGCTGGGATGAGCAGTTCTTC. Translated: CASSLSGTGGWDEQFF. This chain connects TRBV7-9 to TRBJ2-1; TRBD1 matches at 12 bases. The CDR3 sequence is 16 residues long. After removal of 2 bases from V and 8 bases from J, the junction contained 7 bases not matched to a gene. CDR1 SEHNR and CDR2 FQNEAQ come from the germline V gene (reference sequence).

This chain links TRBV6-5 with TRBJ2-5; 7 bases are a match to TRBD2. Germline CDR1 reads MNHEY; CDR2 reads SVGAGI. The V segment lost 6 bases and the J segment 2 bases; nucleotides outside the gene matches: 9. This CDR3 comprises 15 residues. CDR3 residues: CASSPEPGGQETQYF. CDR3 nucleotides: TGTGCCAGCAGCCCCGAGCCCGGGGGGCAAGAGACCCAGTACTTC.

The chain combines TRBV30 with TRBJ2-1; no firm D call. CDR3 length equals 13 residues. Per germline, CDR1 GTSNPN and CDR2 SVGIG (reference sequence). Trimming pared 0 bases from V and 9 bases from J, leaving 12 bases between. CDR3 nucleotide sequence: TGTGCCTGGAGTGTACTACTGCAAATTGAGCAGTTCTTC. It yields the protein CAWSVLLQIEQFF.

The J gene is TRBJ2-1, the V gene TRBV29-1; TRBD2 matches at 11 bases. This CDR3 has 14 residues. Germline assignment: CDR1 SQVTM and CDR2 ANQGSEA. V dropped 2 bases and J dropped 6; count of bases not matched to a gene: 3. In nucleotides, the CDR3 is TGCAGCGTTGAACACCTAGCGGGAGGCAATGAGCAGTTCTTC. This translates into CSVEHLAGGNEQFF.

This chain joins TRBV7-8 and TRBJ2-3, with a weak D call TRBD1 (5 bases). The V gene lost 2 bases and the J gene lost 0 bases, with 12 bases spanning the gap. The CDR3 sequence is 16 residues long. Germline CDR1 and CDR2: SGHVS and FQNEAQ. CDR3 residues: CASSLYRGSSTDTQYF. The CDR3 DNA reads TGTGCCAGCAGCTTATATAGGGGAAGTAGCACAGATACGCAGTATTTT. Filled out from reference TRBV7-8 and TRBJ2-3, the complete variable domain reads GAGVSQSPRYKVAKRGQDVALRCDPISGHVSLFWYQQALGQGPEFLTYFQNEAQLDKSGLPSDRFFAERPEGSVSTLKIQRTQQEDSAVYLCASSLYRGSSTDTQYFGPGTRLTVL.

J is TRBJ2-2 and V is TRBV7-2, with D perhaps matching TRBD2 (5 bases). CDR3 length: 16 amino acids. V was pared by 3 bases and J by 2 bases, with 13 bases between. Germline V gives CDR1 SGHTA, CDR2 FQGNSA. Here the CDR3 reads CASSFYGGGNTGELFF. The CDR3 DNA is TGTGCCAGCAGCTTTTACGGAGGAGGTAACACCGGGGAGCTGTTTTTT.

The V gene is TRBV9, the J gene TRBJ1-1; 8 bases align to TRBD1. The CDR3 extends over 15 amino acids. Germline V lookup: CDR1 SGDLS, CDR2 YYNGEE. V lost 3 bases and J lost 3; bases outside the gene matches: 7. For the CDR3, the DNA is TGTGCCAGCAGCGCCCAGACAGGGGCCGACACTGAAGCTTTCTTT. It yields the protein CASSAQTGADTEAFF. Based on the CDR3 plus reference TRBV9 and TRBJ1-1, the full variable domain is DSGVTQTPKHLITATGQRVTLRCSPRSGDLSVYWYQQSLDQGLQFLIQYYNGEERAKGNILERFSAQQFPDLHSELNLSSLELGDSALYFCASSAQTGADTEAFFGQGTRLTVV.

As to this clone: One end of the junction is discordant with germline, which a read error may explain. This sequence joins TRBV5-1 and TRBJ2-5; TRBD1 might be the D (6 bases). CDR1 and CDR2 from the germline V gene are SGHRS and YFSETQ. CDR3 length equals 15 residues. CDR3 protein: CAGSSQGGGQETQYF. The DNA of the CDR3 is TGCGCCGGCAGCTCACAGGGTGGGGGACAAGAGACCCAGTACTTC.

This chain connects TRBV7-9 to TRBJ1-2, with 8 bases aligning to TRBD1. The germline V gene has CDR1 SEHNR and CDR2 FQNEAQ (reference sequence). The CDR3 sequence is 16 residues long. V trimming: 1 base; J trimming: 0 bases; junction bases outside the gene matches: 4. The CDR3 DNA is TGTGCCAGCAGCTTAGAACGGGACAGGTCTAACTATGGCTACACCTTC. Translating gives CASSLERDRSNYGYTF.

The genes are TRBV10-3 and TRBJ2-3; 7 bases are a match to TRBD1. Germline CDR1 is ENHRY and CDR2 is SYGVKD. This CDR3 is 17 amino acids long. Trimming at V came to 3 bases and at J to 0 bases, leaving 9 bases not matched to a gene. The CDR3, as DNA: TGTGCCATCAGTGACCCTAGGGACAGAATTAGCACAGATACGCAGTATTTT. Protein: CAISDPRDRISTDTQYF.

The J gene is TRBJ1-4, the V gene TRBV30; 8 bases agree with TRBD1. Germline V CDR1 and CDR2: GTSNPN, SVGIG (reference sequence). This CDR3 has 13 amino acids. Unmatched junction bases numbered 4, after V lost 5 bases and J lost 5 bases. This CDR3 reads CAWQGAGNEKLFF. The CDR3 nucleotides are TGTGCCTGGCAGGGGGCGGGAAATGAAAAACTGTTTTTT.

This clone was counted once. Possible read error: a much larger clone is one base away. This sample also contains other DNA sequences that code for the same CDR3. The genes are TRBV4-2 and TRBJ2-1, with 12 nucleotides matching TRBD2. Germline CDR1 reads LGHNA; CDR2 reads YNFKEQ. CDR3 size: 16 residues. V lost 0 bases and J lost 4; bases outside the gene matches: 1. The CDR3 here is CASSQDGTSGYNEQFF. DNA of the CDR3: TGTGCCAGCAGCCAAGACGGGACTAGCGGGTACAATGAGCAGTTCTTC.

V usage is TRBV5-1 and J usage is TRBJ1-1; D remains ambiguous. Trimming took off 0 bases at V and 11 bases at J, with 11 bases between the two ends. Germline CDR1 and CDR2: SGHRS and YFSETQ. This CDR3 is built from 12 residues. CDR3 protein: CASSLEGVGAFF. CDR3 sequence (DNA): TGCGCCAGCAGCTTGGAGGGAGTTGGGGCTTTCTTT. The whole variable domain, remainder taken from reference TRBV5-1 and TRBJ1-1, is KAGVTQTPRYLIKTRGQQVTLSCSPISGHRSVSWYQQTPGQGLQFLFEYFSETQRNKGNFPGRFSGRQFSNSRSEMNVSTLELGDSALYLCASSLEGVGAFFGQGTRLTVV.

This chain joins TRBV19 and TRBJ2-1; TRBD2 might be the D (6 bases). Trimming took off 3 bases at V and 5 bases at J, with 14 bases between the two ends. The length of the CDR3 is 15 residues. Looked up from germline, CDR1 is LNHDA and CDR2 is SQIVND (reference sequence). CDR3 in amino acids: CASSIWASDNNEQFF. The CDR3 DNA follows: TGTGCCAGTAGTATCTGGGCTAGCGATAACAATGAGCAGTTCTTC.

The chain links TRBV19 to TRBJ1-1, with 9 bases fitting TRBD1. V gave up 3 bases and J gave up 5 bases; unmatched junction bases: 4. CDR1 and CDR2 (germline): LNHDA, SQIVND (reference sequence). CDR3 length: 14 amino acids. The CDR3 sequence: CASSMGQGGTEAFF. CDR3 sequence (DNA): TGTGCCAGTAGTATGGGACAGGGAGGAACTGAAGCTTTCTTT.

The V call is TRBV7-9, the J call TRBJ2-7, with 7 bases fitting TRBD1. J was trimmed by 2 bases and V by 3 bases; bases with no gene match: 4. The V gene's germline CDR1 is SEHNR and CDR2 FQNEAQ (reference sequence). The CDR3 runs to 14 residues. The CDR3: CASSFDRAAYEQYF. CDR3 nucleotides: TGTGCCAGCAGCTTTGACAGGGCTGCCTACGAGCAGTACTTC.

This clone has only a few counts. The V gene is TRBV7-9, the J gene TRBJ1-1, with D possibly TRBD1 on 6 matching bases. Trimming shortened V by 6 bases and J by 3 bases, and 14 bases separated the two germline ends. CDR3 length: 14 residues. Germline assignment: CDR1 SEHNR and CDR2 FQNEAQ (reference sequence). CDR3 in DNA: TGTGCCAGCAGTCTACAGGGATCGGACACTGAAGCTTTCTTT. Protein sequence: CASSLQGSDTEAFF. Full variable domain (rest looked up from reference TRBV7-9 and TRBJ1-1): DTGVSQNPRHKITKRGQNVTFRCDPISEHNRLYWYRQTLGQGPEFLTYFQNEAQLEKSRLLSDRFSAERPKGSFSTLEIQRTEQGDSAMYLCASSLQGSDTEAFFGQGTRLTVV.

The chain couples TRBV7-9 to TRBJ2-7, with D perhaps matching TRBD2 (5 bases). CDR1 SEHNR and CDR2 FQNEAQ come from the germline V gene (reference sequence). Trimming removed 5 bases at V and 0 bases at J, with 8 bases between. The CDR3 consists of 13 residues. Written as DNA, the CDR3 is TGTGCCAGCAGCCGGACTGGCTCCTACGAGCAGTACTTC. Its protein product is CASSRTGSYEQYF. Full variable domain (outside the CDR3, taken from reference TRBV7-9 and TRBJ2-7): DTGVSQNPRHKITKRGQNVTFRCDPISEHNRLYWYRQTLGQGPEFLTYFQNEAQLEKSRLLSDRFSAERPKGSFSTLEIQRTEQGDSAMYLCASSRTGSYEQYFGPGTRLTVT.

V gene TRBV28 combines with J gene TRBJ1-5, with TRBD1 identical over 7 bases. V was clipped by 1 base and J by 4 bases; unmatched bases: 4. The CDR3 covers 15 residues. The germline CDR1 and CDR2 sequences are MDHEN and SYDVKM. The CDR3 sequence: CASSLSGQHNQPQHF. CDR3 bases: TGTGCCAGCAGTTTATCGGGACAGCATAATCAGCCCCAGCATTTT.